The 14 T cell receptor beta chains in this list originate from one sample, sequenced in a study of cytomegalovirus exposure and HLA in healthy donors. The primer mix had 60 Vbeta and 13 Jbeta primers. TCRdb's copy holds only in-frame clones and misses some; the assay was immunoSEQ multiplex PCR. Here the sample spans over 150,000 clones, around 74% being singletons. The sample taken for sequencing was PBMCs. These TCRs come from a girl aged 5 to 17 in good health and CMV-seropositive.

This clone appeared a few times. The chain is built from TRBV19 and TRBJ1-4; TRBD1 might be the D (6 bases). The CDR3 covers 14 residues. Germline V lookup: CDR1 LNHDA, CDR2 SQIVND (reference sequence). Trimming stripped 3 bases from V and 13 bases from J, with 18 bases between. The DNA of the CDR3 is TGTGCCAGTAGTATCGTCCCGGGGGGCGGGAGACTGTTTTTT. Its translation: CASSIVPGGGRLFF.

The rearrangement uses TRBV2 and TRBJ1-4; perhaps TRBD1 as D (5 bases). Per germline, CDR1 SNHLY and CDR2 FYNNEI. The CDR3 is 13 amino acids. V was shortened by 3 bases and J by 7 bases, with 9 bases between the two germline ends. CDR3: CASSEGGIEKLFF. The CDR3 DNA sequence: TGTGCCAGCAGTGAGGGGGGAATTGAAAAACTGTTTTTT.

DNA of the CDR3: TGCGCCAGCAGCCAAACAGGGTTTACAGATACGCAGTATTTT. Amino acid sequence: CASSQTGFTDTQYF. V usage is TRBV4-3 and J usage is TRBJ2-3, with D perhaps matching TRBD1 (6 bases). V was pared by 2 bases and J by 3 bases, with 9 bases between. Germline V lookup: CDR1 LGHNA, CDR2 YSLEER. The CDR3 contains 14 residues.

The chain couples TRBV18 to TRBJ1-2, with no clear D. The CDR3 length is 16 residues. The V gene lost 3 bases and the J gene lost 0 bases, with 14 bases spanning the gap. In germline, CDR1 is KGHSH, CDR2 LQKENI. CDR3 sequence (DNA): TGTGCCAGCTCACCTAGCGAGGCAGGAACTAACTATGGCTACACCTTC. Protein: CASSPSEAGTNYGYTF. The entire variable domain, with the rest obtained from reference TRBV18 and TRBJ1-2, is as follows: NAGVMQNPRHLVRRRGQEARLRCSPMKGHSHVYWYRQLPEEGLKFMVYLQKENIIDESGMPKERFSAEFPKEGPSILRIQQVVRGDSAAYFCASSPSEAGTNYGYTFGSGTRLTVV.

The chain is built from TRBV7-9 and TRBJ2-5; 8 nucleotides match TRBD1. With 4 bases clipped from V and 5 bases from J, the junction kept 9 bases outside the gene matches. CDR3 size: 15 residues. CDR1 is SEHNR, CDR2 FQNEAQ, per germline (reference sequence). The CDR3: CASSSNRGAGETQYF. The CDR3 nucleotides are TGTGCCAGCAGCTCCAACAGGGGGGCGGGGGAGACCCAGTACTTC.

The chain links TRBV6-6 to TRBJ1-2; D ambiguous. The CDR3 has 13 amino acids. V lost 5 bases to trimming and J lost 3 bases, with 10 bases between them. From germline, CDR1 is MNHNY and CDR2 SVGAGI (reference sequence). CDR3 DNA sequence: TGTGCCAGCAGTGATATTTTAGACTATGGCTACACCTTC. Encoded protein: CASSDILDYGYTF.

The V gene is TRBV19, the J gene TRBJ1-6; TRBD1 agrees at 11 bases. Germline trimming cut 5 bases from V and 10 bases from J; bases unmatched to any gene: 4. The CDR3 contains 14 residues. The V gene's germline CDR1 is LNHDA and CDR2 SQIVND (reference sequence). The CDR3 protein is CASSGGQGASPLHF. The CDR3 coding sequence is TGTGCCAGTAGTGGTGGACAGGGGGCCTCACCCCTCCACTTT.

This clone was recorded once. This chain connects TRBV5-1 to TRBJ2-3; 14 nucleotides agree with TRBD2. Germline CDR1 is SGHRS and CDR2 is YFSETQ. The CDR3 has 18 amino acids. V lost 3 bases to trimming and J lost 3 bases; unmatched junction nucleotides: 9. CDR3 protein: CASSYTPGLAGVTDTQYF. In DNA, the CDR3 is TGCGCCAGCAGCTACACTCCGGGACTAGCGGGGGTGACAGATACGCAGTATTTT.

The chain joins TRBV6-5 to TRBJ1-1, with D hard to call. CDR3 length: 14 amino acids. The V gene's germline CDR1 is MNHEY and CDR2 SVGAGI. The V and J ends lost 6 bases and 6 bases respectively, with 17 bases between them. The DNA for the CDR3 is TGTGCCAGCAGCCCGGCGGGGAGAGAGGCTGAAGCTTTCTTT. It is translated as CASSPAGREAEAFF.

The J gene is TRBJ1-1, the V gene TRBV11-2; D perhaps matches TRBD1 (6 bases). V was shortened by 1 base and J by 6 bases, with 12 bases between the two germline ends. The length of the CDR3 is 14 residues. The germline CDR1 and CDR2 sequences are SGHAT and FQNNGV. The CDR3 here is CASSLALGTPEAFF. Written as DNA, the CDR3 is TGTGCCAGCAGCTTAGCTCTGGGGACACCTGAAGCTTTCTTT.

The chain carries TRBV4-2 and TRBJ1-4, with D maybe TRBD1 (5 bases). Trimming removed 0 bases at V and 7 bases at J, with 12 bases between. Per the germline V gene, CDR1 is LGHNA and CDR2 is YNFKEQ. The CDR3 covers 15 residues. The CDR3 protein is CASSQDGGNLEKLFF. In DNA form, the CDR3 reads TGTGCCAGCAGCCAAGATGGGGGGAATCTTGAAAAACTGTTTTTT.

The genes are TRBV9 and TRBJ2-1, with 9 bases aligning to TRBD2. Germline V gives CDR1 SGDLS, CDR2 YYNGEE. V shed 5 bases, J shed 6 bases, and the junction held 18 bases outside the gene matches. CDR3 size: 18 residues. CDR3 sequence (DNA): TGTGCCAGCAGGGTCAGGGCGGGGGGGCTGGTTTATGGCAATGAGCAGTTCTTC. Residues: CASRVRAGGLVYGNEQFF.

Comments on this clone: Other DNA sequences from this sample encode an identical CDR3 as well. The chain links TRBV7-2 to TRBJ2-7; 9 nucleotides match TRBD1. The J segment lost 4 bases and the V segment lost 3 bases, leaving 7 bases of the junction unmatched. This CDR3 spans 15 amino acids. From germline, CDR1 is SGHTA and CDR2 FQGNSA. The CDR3 spells CASSLTGTGTYEQYF. DNA for the CDR3: TGTGCCAGCAGCTTGACCGGGACAGGGACGTACGAGCAGTACTTC.

The chain is built from TRBV5-1 and TRBJ2-1; 12 bases line up with TRBD1. The CDR3 sequence is 18 residues long. Trimming at V came to 2 bases and at J to 3 bases, leaving 9 bases not matched to a gene. The germline CDR1 and CDR2 sequences are SGHRS and YFSETQ. This CDR3 is CASSLTPGQGAGYNEQFF. The CDR3 DNA reads as TGCGCCAGCAGCTTAACACCGGGACAGGGGGCTGGCTACAATGAGCAGTTCTTC.